The rows below give T cell receptor beta chains drawn from one sample of a study of cytotoxic CD8 clonotypes in ibrutinib-treated CLL. TCRdb's copy holds only in-frame clones and misses some; the assay was immunoSEQ multiplex PCR. The repertoire consists of over 100,000 clones, with approximately 85% occurring once and the leading ten covering roughly 2%. The sample consisted of PBMCs, taken after 24 months of ibrutinib treatment. These receptors were taken from a human donor with chronic lymphocytic leukemia. CDR3s include the opening cysteine and the closing phenylalanine or tryptophan. Fields, in order: J gene, D gene, V gene, CDR3 protein. The D gene is left open where the match is weak.

j_call: TRBJ1-2
d_call: .
v_call: TRBV5-5
cdr3_aa: CASSPRPTGGIYGYTF

j_call: TRBJ2-5
d_call: TRBD1
v_call: TRBV6-1
cdr3_aa: CASRKGDRREETQYF

j_call: TRBJ2-7
d_call: .
v_call: TRBV28
cdr3_aa: CASRTGRSSYEQYF

j_call: TRBJ2-1
d_call: TRBD2
v_call: TRBV4-1
cdr3_aa: CASSPRLAGFDEQFF

j_call: TRBJ1-1
d_call: .
v_call: TRBV28
cdr3_aa: CASRRPGQNTEAFF

j_call: TRBJ1-6
d_call: .
v_call: TRBV5-1
cdr3_aa: CASSSTALSYNSPLHF

j_call: TRBJ2-7
d_call: TRBD2
v_call: TRBV28
cdr3_aa: CASSFASGITYEQYF

j_call: TRBJ2-3
d_call: TRBD2
v_call: TRBV7-2
cdr3_aa: CASSLVAGVADTQYF

j_call: TRBJ1-1
d_call: .
v_call: TRBV28
cdr3_aa: CASSPLGPFF

j_call: TRBJ2-2
d_call: TRBD1
v_call: TRBV11-1
cdr3_aa: CASSSLDRAGTGELFF

j_call: TRBJ2-6
d_call: TRBD1
v_call: TRBV6-1
cdr3_aa: CASSEGTGVFFGANVLTF

j_call: TRBJ2-7
d_call: .
v_call: TRBV6-6
cdr3_aa: CASSPGGVIDEQYF

j_call: TRBJ1-3
d_call: .
v_call: TRBV7-2
cdr3_aa: CASSPDRSSGNTIYF

j_call: TRBJ1-2
d_call: .
v_call: TRBV6-5
cdr3_aa: CASSYSPFSYGYTF

j_call: TRBJ2-2
d_call: .
v_call: TRBV5-5
cdr3_aa: CASSSGPAANTGELFF

j_call: TRBJ2-3
d_call: TRBD2
v_call: TRBV29-1
cdr3_aa: CSFSFGTSLKDTQYF

j_call: TRBJ1-6
d_call: TRBD1
v_call: TRBV6-5
cdr3_aa: CAAGTTGDSPLHF

j_call: TRBJ2-5
d_call: TRBD2
v_call: TRBV9
cdr3_aa: CASSVASGAGETQYF

j_call: TRBJ2-7
d_call: TRBD2
v_call: TRBV5-8
cdr3_aa: CASSSNPFSGRIGDEQYF

j_call: TRBJ2-7
d_call: .
v_call: TRBV7-6
cdr3_aa: CASSLKGGGNEQYF

j_call: TRBJ1-2
d_call: .
v_call: TRBV7-2
cdr3_aa: CASSWTTNYGYTF

j_call: TRBJ2-1
d_call: TRBD1
v_call: TRBV7-2
cdr3_aa: CASSLTGDNEQFF